Shown below are 29 T cell receptor beta chains from a single sample sequenced in a study of cytomegalovirus exposure and HLA in healthy donors. Here immunoSEQ multiplex PCR was the method, and the copy in TCRdb shows in-frame clones only, minus some. The table records approximately 160,000 clones, more than 80% of them present only once. The specimen sequenced was PBMCs. These receptors were obtained from a woman younger than 30 in good health and CMV-seropositive.

CDR3 residues: CASRAILEGYYEQYF. The CDR3 coding sequence is TGTGCCAGCCGGGCGATCCTTGAGGGCTACTACGAGCAGTACTTC. The gene calls are TRBV27 and TRBJ2-7, with a possible D match to TRBD2 (5 bases). V lost 8 bases to trimming and J lost 3 bases, with 20 bases between them. Per the germline V gene, CDR1 is MNHEY and CDR2 is SMNVEV (reference sequence). The CDR3 sequence is 15 residues long.

V and J are TRBV6-6 and TRBJ1-4; D is perhaps TRBD1 (5 bases). V shed 4 bases and J shed 8 bases, with 14 bases lying between them. The CDR3 is 14 amino acids. Looked up from germline, CDR1 is MNHNY and CDR2 is SVGAGI (reference sequence). The CDR3 bases are TGTGCCAGCAGTTTGTGGGGGGTCGGGGAAAAACTGTTTTTT. Protein: CASSLWGVGEKLFF.

This clone appeared once. The chain links TRBV4-1 to TRBJ1-4; D remains unclear. Germline-derived CDR1 and CDR2 are MGHRA and YSYEKL. The CDR3 loop spans 15 amino acids. V lost 1 base and J 3 bases, leaving 9 bases between the germline ends. DNA for the CDR3: TGCGCCAGCAGCCAAGCGCCTAGGTCTAATGAAAAACTGTTTTTT. Translating gives CASSQAPRSNEKLFF.

The rearrangement uses TRBV4-2 and TRBJ2-3; no clear D. From germline, CDR1 is LGHNA and CDR2 YNFKEQ. V gave up 4 bases and J gave up 5 bases, with 7 bases separating them. This CDR3 comprises 12 residues. CDR3 loop: CASSPDLDTQYF. The CDR3 DNA reads TGTGCCAGCAGCCCAGACTTAGATACGCAGTATTTT.

The V and J genes are TRBV6-1 and TRBJ1-1; possible D gene TRBD1, 5 bases. Germline V gene data show CDR1 as MNHNS and CDR2 as SASEGT. The germline V and J ends were trimmed by 1 base and 1 base, with 13 bases remaining between them. The CDR3 length is 16 residues. This CDR3 reads CASSEDWGRRNTEAFF. DNA for the CDR3: TGTGCCAGCAGTGAAGATTGGGGCAGGCGGAACACTGAAGCTTTCTTT.

The V gene is TRBV4-1, the J gene TRBJ2-2; 9 bases line up with TRBD1. Germline V lookup: CDR1 MGHRA, CDR2 YSYEKL. The V gene end was trimmed by 1 base and the J gene end by 2 bases; junction bases not matched to a gene: 11. This CDR3 spans 19 amino acids. Written as DNA, the CDR3 is TGCGCCAGCAGCCAAGGAAGGACGGGACAGGGAAAAAACACCGGGGAGCTGTTTTTT. Protein product: CASSQGRTGQGKNTGELFF.

The chain uses TRBV18 and TRBJ1-1, with 12 bases that match TRBD1. Unmatched junction bases numbered 11, after V lost 6 bases and J lost 3 bases. CDR1 is KGHSH and CDR2 is LQKENI in the germline V gene. CDR3 length equals 17 residues. The CDR3 DNA reads as TGTGCCAGCTCTCGCCGGGACAGGGGGCAAGAGGACACTGAAGCTTTCTTT. Encoded protein: CASSRRDRGQEDTEAFF. Drawing the rest from reference TRBV18 and TRBJ1-1, the complete variable domain is NAGVMQNPRHLVRRRGQEARLRCSPMKGHSHVYWYRQLPEEGLKFMVYLQKENIIDESGMPKERFSAEFPKEGPSILRIQQVVRGDSAAYFCASSRRDRGQEDTEAFFGQGTRLTVV.

V is TRBV6-1 and J is TRBJ1-4; TRBD1 matches at 9 bases. The CDR3 spans 14 residues. Germline V CDR1 and CDR2: MNHNS, SASEGT. The V and J ends lost 3 bases and 8 bases, in that order; junction bases with no gene match: 4. The CDR3 sequence: CASSDGQGYEKLFF. CDR3 in DNA: TGTGCCAGCAGTGATGGACAGGGGTACGAAAAACTGTTTTTT.

This chain's CDR3 is CASSFTGAYEQYF. CDR3 sequence (DNA): TGTGCCAGCAGTTTCACAGGGGCCTACGAGCAGTACTTC. The rearrangement links TRBV6-1 to TRBJ2-7; the match to TRBD1 covers 7 bases. The CDR3 is 13 residues long. CDR1 is MNHNS and CDR2 is SASEGT in the germline V gene. With 5 bases clipped from V and 2 bases from J, the junction kept 3 bases outside the gene matches.

The chain links TRBV25-1 to TRBJ2-5, with D unresolved. Looked up from germline, CDR1 is MGHDK and CDR2 is SYGVNS. This CDR3 is built from 14 residues. V was cut by 4 bases and J by 1 base, with 10 bases left in between. The CDR3 DNA reads as TGTGCCAGCAGTGTCGGCGGAACCCAAGAGACCCAGTACTTC. Translation: CASSVGGTQETQYF.

The chain couples TRBV6-1 to TRBJ2-7; D call uncertain. Trimming left V 4 bases short and J 6 bases short, with 7 bases between. This CDR3 contains 11 residues. CDR1 and CDR2 from the germline V gene are MNHNS and SASEGT. Here the CDR3 reads CASSAPGEQYF. The CDR3 DNA reads as TGTGCCAGCAGTGCCCCGGGCGAGCAGTACTTC.

This chain connects TRBV5-1 to TRBJ1-2; D not certain. The CDR3 is 15 residues long. The V gene lost 4 bases and the J gene lost 0 bases, with 13 bases spanning the gap. The germline gives CDR1 SGHRS, CDR2 YFSETQ. The DNA of the CDR3 is TGCGCCAGCAGCGACCTGAGGGAGGCTAACTATGGCTACACCTTC. The encoded protein is CASSDLREANYGYTF.

The chain is built from TRBV4-1 and TRBJ2-1; 10 bases are shared with TRBD2. The CDR3 contains 15 residues. The V and J ends lost 8 bases and 8 bases, in that order; junction bases with no gene match: 12. The germline CDR1 and CDR2 sequences are MGHRA and YSYEKL. The CDR3 coding sequence is TGCGCCAGCCGACACCTAGCGGGAGTAGGGGATGAGCAGTTCTTC. Its protein is CASRHLAGVGDEQFF.

This chain connects TRBV7-2 to TRBJ2-1; D possibly corresponds to TRBD2 (6 bases). CDR1 and CDR2 from the germline V gene are SGHTA and FQGNSA. This CDR3 has 13 residues. The V end was cut by 5 bases, the J end by 8 bases, with 13 bases between. The CDR3 is CASSPGRRYEQFF. As DNA, the CDR3 is TGTGCCAGCAGCCCAGGGAGGCGGTATGAGCAGTTCTTC.

This chain links TRBV11-3 with TRBJ1-3; 9 bases map to TRBD1. CDR1 and CDR2 from the germline V gene are SGHNT and YENEEA. This CDR3 region has 18 residues. Trimming at V came to 4 bases and at J to 0 bases, leaving 10 bases not matched to a gene. The DNA of the CDR3 is TGTGCCAGCAGCTGCCGGGACAGGGAGTCTTTCTCTGGAAACACCATATATTTT. Protein: CASSCRDRESFSGNTIYF.

This clone was found once. The rearrangement uses TRBV28 and TRBJ2-1; TRBD1 matches 10 bases. The CDR3 loop spans 15 amino acids. Germline loops: CDR1 MDHEN, CDR2 SYDVKM. J gave up 2 bases and V 5 bases, and 3 bases lay outside the gene matches. The CDR3 loop reads CASSEGQGPYNEQFF. CDR3 bases: TGTGCCAGCAGTGAGGGACAGGGGCCCTACAATGAGCAGTTCTTC.

The CDR3 nucleotides read TGTGCCATCGGGACACAAACCTACGAGCAGTACTTC. Its translation: CAIGTQTYEQYF. V is TRBV10-3 and J is TRBJ2-7, with D possibly matching TRBD1 (6 bases). Germline V gene lookup returns CDR1 ENHRY and CDR2 SYGVKD. V gave up 8 bases and J gave up 2 bases, with 10 bases separating them. This CDR3 is 12 amino acids long.

The chain uses TRBV23-1 and TRBJ2-7; possibly TRBD2 for D (5 bases). TRBV23-1 is filed as an ORF, its function uncertain. V gave up 6 bases and J gave up 4 bases, with 22 bases separating them. The CDR3 totals 16 residues. In nucleotides, the CDR3 is TGCGCCAGCAGCACCGGGGTAGAAAATAGGGTATACGAGCAGTACTTC. The encoded protein is CASSTGVENRVYEQYF.

The chain employs TRBV15 and TRBJ2-7, with 10 bases fitting TRBD2. Germline assignment: CDR1 LNHNV and CDR2 YYDKDF (reference sequence). The CDR3 extends over 15 amino acids. J gave up 5 bases and V 5 bases, and 9 bases lay outside the gene matches. This chain's CDR3 is CATSHQREGHNEQYF. CDR3 nucleotides: TGTGCCACCAGCCATCAGCGGGAGGGCCATAACGAGCAGTACTTC.

This clone was counted between two and nine times. The chain uses TRBV19 and TRBJ2-1, with unresolved D. The CDR3 is 14 amino acids. Trimming cost V 4 bases and J 6 bases, with 13 bases left between them. From germline, CDR1 is LNHDA and CDR2 SQIVND (reference sequence). CDR3 coding DNA: TGTGCCAGTAGTAAGTGGCTTTCCCCCAATGAGCAGTTCTTC. Its translation: CASSKWLSPNEQFF.

The V and J genes are TRBV21-1 and TRBJ1-2. TRBV21-1 is flagged as a pseudogene. The CDR3 contains 14 residues. The CDR3 sequence is CASRVPADFYGYTF. In DNA, the CDR3 is TGTGCCAGCAGGGTGCCTGCAGACTTCTATGGCTACACCTTC.

Comments on this clone: The conserved closing phenylalanine or tryptophan is absent in this CDR3, likely reflecting a read error. The gene calls are TRBV6-5 and TRBJ1-2; TRBD1 agrees at 10 bases. There are 15 residues in the CDR3. The trim removed 6 bases at V and 1 base at J, leaving 5 bases unmatched. The germline CDR1 and CDR2 sequences are MNHEY and SVGAGI. Here the CDR3 DNA reads TGTGCCAGCAGGGCGGGACAGGGGAGTAACTATGGCTACACCTCC. It is translated as CASRAGQGSNYGYTS.

The V call is TRBV29-1, the J call TRBJ2-5; the match to TRBD1 covers 9 bases. The germline V gene encodes CDR1 SQVTM and CDR2 ANQGSEA. Trimming cost V 7 bases and J 5 bases; bases outside gene matches: 14. This CDR3 region has 15 residues. CDR3 sequence: CSGGASGQGKETQYF. The CDR3 DNA follows: TGCAGCGGGGGGGCTTCGGGACAGGGAAAGGAGACCCAGTACTTC.

The V and J genes are TRBV28 and TRBJ2-7, with D unresolved. Germline values: CDR1 MDHEN, CDR2 SYDVKM. Trimming took off 3 bases at V and 2 bases at J, with 8 bases between the two ends. The CDR3 covers 13 residues. CDR3 residues: CASSFNAPYEQYF. The CDR3 DNA follows: TGTGCCAGCAGTTTTAATGCGCCCTACGAGCAGTACTTC.

This clone was detected only a few times. The chain employs TRBV6-1 and TRBJ2-6; D remains ambiguous. The V end was cut by 4 bases, the J end by 0 bases, with 7 bases between. Germline assignment: CDR1 MNHNS and CDR2 SASEGT. The CDR3 length is 15 residues. The chain's CDR3 is CASSGYSSGANVLTF. For the CDR3, the DNA is TGTGCCAGCAGTGGGTACAGCTCTGGGGCCAACGTCCTGACTTTC.

The chain links TRBV5-1 to TRBJ2-5, with 7 positions matching TRBD1. Germline-derived CDR1 and CDR2 are SGHRS and YFSETQ. The V segment lost 5 bases and the J segment 2 bases; nucleotides outside the gene matches: 9. CDR3 length: 15 residues. The DNA of the CDR3 is TGCGCCAGCAGTCATACCACAGGGGCACAAGAGACCCAGTACTTC. Its protein is CASSHTTGAQETQYF.

A single count supports this clone. V gene TRBV7-2 combines with J gene TRBJ1-3, with TRBD1 identical over 10 bases. The CDR3 has 16 amino acids. Looked up from germline, CDR1 is SGHTA and CDR2 is FQGNSA. The junction had 3 bases not matched to a gene; V was cut back by 0 bases and J by 4 bases. The CDR3 is CASSLAGTGVGNTIYF. The DNA for the CDR3 is TGTGCCAGCAGCTTAGCGGGGACAGGGGTAGGAAACACCATATATTTT. The full variable domain, rest sourced from reference TRBV7-2 and TRBJ1-3, is GAGVSQSPSNKVTEKGKDVELRCDPISGHTALYWYRQSLGQGLEFLIYFQGNSAPDKSGLPSDRFSAERTGGSVSTLTIQRTQQEDSAVYLCASSLAGTGVGNTIYFGEGSWLTVV.

The gene calls are TRBV6-5 and TRBJ1-2; tentative D call: TRBD1 (6 bases). Germline V gene data show CDR1 as MNHEY and CDR2 as SVGAGI. V shed 8 bases and J shed 2 bases, with 18 bases lying between them. The CDR3 is 15 residues long. CDR3 sequence: CASRLGGQGNYGYTF. The CDR3 DNA reads TGTGCCAGCCGCTTGGGGGGGCAGGGGAACTATGGCTACACCTTC.

This chain connects TRBV7-8 to TRBJ2-5; 10 nucleotides agree with TRBD2. Germline V CDR1 and CDR2: SGHVS, FQNEAQ. The length of the CDR3 is 15 residues. The trim removed 3 bases at V and 5 bases at J, leaving 6 bases unmatched. CDR3 protein: CASSLSGGVAETQYF. The CDR3 coding sequence is TGTGCCAGCAGCTTGAGCGGGGGGGTCGCGGAGACCCAGTACTTC.